Presented here are 17 T cell receptor beta chains from one specimen sequenced in a study of blood T cell repertoires in COVID-19. TCRdb's copy holds only in-frame clones and misses some; the assay was immunoSEQ multiplex PCR. The table records about 110,000 clones, 80% to 90% of them present only once. Sequences were obtained from peripheral blood. Every receptor here comes from a woman aged 80 or over with acute or convalescent COVID-19.

The CDR3 sequence is CASGPRSYEQYF. The CDR3 DNA sequence: TGTGCTAGTGGTCCCCGCTCCTACGAGCAGTACTTC. V usage is TRBV12-5 and J usage is TRBJ2-7; D unresolved. V lost 5 bases and J 0 bases, leaving 5 bases between the germline ends. The CDR3 runs to 12 residues. Germline values: CDR1 LGHNT, CDR2 FRNRAP. Based on the CDR3 plus reference TRBV12-5 and TRBJ2-7, the full variable domain is DARVTQTPRHKVTEMGQEVTMRCQPILGHNTVFWYRQTMMQGLELLAYFRNRAPLDDSGMPKDRFSAEMPDATLATLKIQPSEPRDSAVYFCASGPRSYEQYFGPGTRLTVT.

The chain joins TRBV11-2 to TRBJ2-7; TRBD1 is a possible D gene (5 bases). The V gene lost 1 base and the J gene lost 6 bases, with 10 bases spanning the gap. CDR3 length equals 13 residues. Germline assignment: CDR1 SGHAT and CDR2 FQNNGV. For the CDR3, the DNA is TGTGCCAGCAGCTTAGGGGTTAGGGGCGAGCAGTACTTC. This gives the protein CASSLGVRGEQYF. Full variable domain (rest looked up from reference TRBV11-2 and TRBJ2-7): EAGVAQSPRYKIIEKRQSVAFWCNPISGHATLYWYQQILGQGPKLLIQFQNNGVVDDSQLPKDRFSAERLKGVDSTLKIQPAKLEDSAVYLCASSLGVRGEQYFGPGTRLTVT.

The chain recombines TRBV19 with TRBJ1-1; D is unresolved. This CDR3 has 14 amino acids. Germline CDR1 and CDR2: LNHDA and SQIVND (reference sequence). V was cut by 4 bases and J by 0 bases, with 9 bases left in between. CDR3 loop: CASSKPNMNTEAFF. CDR3 DNA: TGTGCCAGTAGTAAGCCGAATATGAACACTGAAGCTTTCTTT. Based on the CDR3 plus reference TRBV19 and TRBJ1-1, the full variable domain is DGGITQSPKYLFRKEGQNVTLSCEQNLNHDAMYWYRQDPGQGLRLIYYSQIVNDFQKGDIAEGYSVSREKKESFPLTVTSAQKNPTAFYLCASSKPNMNTEAFFGQGTRLTVV.

This chain's CDR3 is CSVPGTYEQYF. The CDR3 bases are TGCAGTGTCCCGGGTACCTACGAGCAGTACTTC. The genes are TRBV20-1 and TRBJ2-7; D is unclear. Between the trimmed V and J ends, which lost 7 bases and 2 bases, there was a span of 9 bases. Germline CDR1 DFQATT, CDR2 SNEGSKA (reference sequence). The CDR3 spans 11 residues.

V usage is TRBV6-1 and J usage is TRBJ2-7; maybe TRBD2 (5 bases). There are 14 residues in the CDR3. The V and J ends lost 2 bases and 2 bases respectively, with 10 bases between them. CDR1 is MNHNS and CDR2 is SASEGT in the germline V gene. The CDR3 protein is CASSELDFTYEQYF. Written as DNA, the CDR3 is TGTGCCAGCAGTGAATTGGACTTTACCTACGAGCAGTACTTC.

This chain links TRBV25-1 with TRBJ1-2; D is unresolved. This CDR3 region has 13 residues. CDR1 is MGHDK and CDR2 is SYGVNS in the germline V gene. Trimming shortened V by 11 bases and J by 3 bases, and 16 bases separated the two germline ends. This chain's CDR3 is CARPGRRDYGYTF. The CDR3 DNA sequence: TGTGCCCGGCCCGGTCGGCGGGACTATGGCTACACCTTC.

The V and J genes are TRBV24-1 and TRBJ1-5; D uncertain. With 5 bases removed from V and 0 bases from J, the gap between germline ends came to 4 bases. The CDR3 sequence is 13 residues long. Germline V gene sequence: CDR1 KGHDR, CDR2 SFDVKD. CDR3 loop: CATSAYSNQPQHF. As DNA, the CDR3 is TGTGCCACCAGTGCGTATAGCAATCAGCCCCAGCATTTT.

The chain has TRBV7-8 and TRBJ2-2, with D maybe TRBD2 (7 bases). Germline CDR1 is SGHVS and CDR2 is FQNEAQ. This CDR3 spans 15 amino acids. V lost 2 bases and J 7 bases, leaving 14 bases between the germline ends. CDR3 sequence (DNA): TGTGCCAGCAGCTTATTTAGGGGGGGCGGCGGGGAGCTGTTTTTT. Its protein product is CASSLFRGGGGELFF.

The chain couples TRBV5-4 to TRBJ1-2, with a tentative D call TRBD1 (5 bases). Trimming took 1 base from V and 4 from J, leaving 11 bases between them. Germline V gene data show CDR1 as SGHNT and CDR2 as YYREEE (reference sequence). The CDR3 totals 14 residues. The CDR3 DNA is TGTGCCAGCAGCTTGTCTCTAGACAGCTATGGCTACACCTTC. Translating it yields CASSLSLDSYGYTF.

The chain recombines TRBV7-9 with TRBJ2-7; the D gene is possibly TRBD2 (6 bases). The CDR3 totals 13 residues. Trimming shortened V by 4 bases and J by 0 bases, and 7 bases separated the two germline ends. Germline V lookup: CDR1 SEHNR, CDR2 FQNEAQ (reference sequence). CDR3 protein: CASSWGVSYEQYF. CDR3 sequence (DNA): TGTGCCAGCAGCTGGGGGGTCTCCTACGAGCAGTACTTC.

The chain combines TRBV10-3 with TRBJ1-5, with D perhaps matching TRBD1 (6 bases). CDR1 and CDR2 from the germline V gene are ENHRY and SYGVKD. V was cut by 4 bases and J by 2 bases, with 12 bases left in between. This CDR3 spans 15 amino acids. DNA for the CDR3: TGTGCCATCAGTGGGGAACAGGGTGGCAATCAGCCCCAGCATTTT. Translation: CAISGEQGGNQPQHF.

This rearrangement joins TRBV7-2 to TRBJ2-1; perhaps TRBD2 as D (6 bases). Germline V gene lookup returns CDR1 SGHTA and CDR2 FQGNSA. The CDR3 runs 15 residues. With 0 bases removed from V and 7 bases from J, the gap between germline ends came to 13 bases. The CDR3 region is CASSLARGALNEQFF. In nucleotides, the CDR3 is TGTGCCAGCAGCTTAGCGCGCGGGGCCTTGAATGAGCAGTTCTTC.

The V gene is TRBV2, the J gene TRBJ1-6; unclear D gene. CDR3 length: 15 amino acids. V lost 2 bases and J lost 3, with 8 bases in between. Germline assignment: CDR1 SNHLY and CDR2 FYNNEI. For the CDR3, the DNA is TGTGCCAGCAGTGAACATGGCAGCTATAATTCACCCCTCCACTTT. Its protein product is CASSEHGSYNSPLHF.

This sequence joins TRBV2 and TRBJ2-7; TRBD1 aligns across 7 bases. The germline V gene has CDR1 SNHLY and CDR2 FYNNEI. The trim removed 7 bases at V and 3 bases at J, leaving 6 bases unmatched. There are 13 residues in the CDR3. The CDR3 loop is CASINRGLYEQYF. In DNA, the CDR3 is TGTGCCAGCATAAACAGGGGTCTCTACGAGCAGTACTTC.

This chain connects TRBV13 to TRBJ1-6, with a weak D call TRBD1 (6 bases). Germline-derived CDR1 and CDR2 are PRHDT and FYEKMQ (reference sequence). This CDR3 region has 16 residues. Deletions cut 7 bases from V and 3 bases from J, with 16 bases between. DNA for the CDR3: TGTGCCAGCACCCCGGGTGGCAGGGGCTATAATTCACCCCTCCACTTT. Its translation is CASTPGGRGYNSPLHF.

CDR3 DNA sequence: TGTGCCAGCAGGCCCTCCGGGACAGCTAGAAACACCATATATTTT. It is translated as CASRPSGTARNTIYF. The V call is TRBV2, the J call TRBJ1-3; 7 bases match TRBD1. The CDR3 spans 15 residues. V shed 6 bases, J shed 5 bases, and the junction held 10 bases outside the gene matches. Germline values: CDR1 SNHLY, CDR2 FYNNEI.

Details on this clone: Likely a read error: the CDR3 ends without its conserved phenylalanine or tryptophan. It is unclear where the CDR3 begins or ends on the DNA, so no DNA is shown, and the CDR3 is as TCRdb lists it. The chain has TRBV24-1 and TRBJ2-7; the DNA was not used to check the table's D call, TRBD1. The CDR3 extends over 13 residues, inclusive of both ends. Germline V CDR1 and CDR2: KGHDR, SFDVKD. The CDR3 sequence: CATSDRFEGQSRS.